A selection of T cell receptor beta chains follows, all from one sample in a study of blood T cell repertoires in COVID-19. Sequenced by immunoSEQ multiplex PCR; TCRdb stores in-frame clones only, minus some. The sample consists of over 35,000 clones, about four fifths of them appearing once. Sequenced sample: peripheral blood. These receptors came from a human donor with acute or convalescent COVID-19. The donor label of this sample is uncertain. Each CDR3 is given with its conserved first and last residue. A D gene is named only where the DNA matches it firmly. Clone size is given for some rows only: seen once, a few or many times, or a class if the clone is expanded.

clone size	D gene	J gene	CDR3 length	V gene	CDR3 DNA	CDR3 protein
-	TRBD2	TRBJ2-3	16	TRBV18	TGTGCCAGCTCACCAATCGGCACGGGGGGGAGAGATACGCAGTATTTT	CASSPIGTGGRDTQYF
-	TRBD1	TRBJ1-3	17	TRBV6-1	TGTGCCAGCAGTGAAGCGGGACAGGTCGGCTCTGGAAACACCATATATTTT	CASSEAGQVGSGNTIYF
-	TRBD1	TRBJ1-2	13	TRBV7-9	TGTGCCAGCAGTCCCGGACAGGGTAATGGCTACACCTTC	CASSPGQGNGYTF
-	-	TRBJ2-7	11	TRBV5-1	TGCGCCAGCAGCCCAGGGTACGAGCAGTACTTC	CASSPGYEQYF
-	-	TRBJ2-7	13	TRBV7-6	TGTGCCAGCAGCTCAGGGCCCGACTACGAGCAGTACTTC	CASSSGPDYEQYF
few	TRBD2	TRBJ2-6	16	TRBV19	TGTGCCAGTAGTAGGACTAGCAGATCTGGGGCCAACGTCCTGACTTTC	CASSRTSRSGANVLTF
-	-	TRBJ1-4	13	TRBV30	TGTGCCTGGTCGGGAGCGGACGGTGAAAAACTGTTTTTT	CAWSGADGEKLFF
-	TRBD1	TRBJ1-1	13	TRBV6-5	TGTGCCAGTCGGACAGGACCTAACACTGAAGCTTTCTTT	CASRTGPNTEAFF
-	TRBD2	TRBJ2-1	20	TRBV6-2/TRBV6-3	TGTGCCAGCAGTTACTCGATACTAGCGGGGGGGCCCATCTCCTACAATGAGCAGTTCTTC	CASSYSILAGGPISYNEQFF
-	TRBD1	TRBJ1-6	17	TRBV7-9	TGTGCCAGCAGCTCCCCGGGGGGGACAGAGACTAATTCACCCCTCCACTTT	CASSSPGGTETNSPLHF
-	TRBD2	TRBJ2-5	15	TRBV11-3	TGTGCCAGCAGCCCGAGCGGGAGGGCCGTAGAGACCCAGTACTTC	CASSPSGRAVETQYF
-	TRBD2	TRBJ2-2	17	TRBV11-2	TGTGCCAGCAGCTTAGGGGCGGGAGGGCCAATTCCCGGGGAGCTGTTTTTT	CASSLGAGGPIPGELFF
-	-	TRBJ1-2	13	TRBV29-1	TGCAGCGTTGTGGCTACAGGGATCCCTGGCTACACCTTC	CSVVATGIPGYTF
-	TRBD1	TRBJ2-6	17	TRBV28	TGTGCCAGCAGTGTCGGGACAGGGATCTCTGGGGCCAACGTCCTGACTTTC	CASSVGTGISGANVLTF
-	-	TRBJ1-6	13	TRBV7-8	TGTGCCAGCAGCTCAGGTGGCAATTCACCCCTCCACTTT	CASSSGGNSPLHF
-	-	TRBJ1-3	15	TRBV5-1	TGCGCCAGCAGCAGGGACCGGGACAATGGAAACACCATATATTTT	CASSRDRDNGNTIYF
few	TRBD1	TRBJ1-4	15	TRBV6-6	TGTGCCAGCAGTTACTCGACAGGGACTAATGAAAAACTGTTTTTT	CASSYSTGTNEKLFF
-	TRBD1	TRBJ2-7	15	TRBV19	TGTGCCAGTAGCAGACAGGGTGAAAGGTCCTACGAGCAGTACTTC	CASSRQGERSYEQYF